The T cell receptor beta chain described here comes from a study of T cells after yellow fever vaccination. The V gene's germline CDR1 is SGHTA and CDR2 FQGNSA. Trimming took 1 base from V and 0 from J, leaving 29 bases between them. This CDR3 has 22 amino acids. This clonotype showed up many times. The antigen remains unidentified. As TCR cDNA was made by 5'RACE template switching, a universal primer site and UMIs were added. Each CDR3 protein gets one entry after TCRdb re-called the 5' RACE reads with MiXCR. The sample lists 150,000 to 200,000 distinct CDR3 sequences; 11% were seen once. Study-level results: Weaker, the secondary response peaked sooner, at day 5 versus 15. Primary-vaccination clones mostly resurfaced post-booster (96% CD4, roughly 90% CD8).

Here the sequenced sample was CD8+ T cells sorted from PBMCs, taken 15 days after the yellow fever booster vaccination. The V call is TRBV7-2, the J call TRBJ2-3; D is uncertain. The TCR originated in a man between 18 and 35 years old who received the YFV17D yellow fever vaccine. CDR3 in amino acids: CASSLVLIGVHRVTTSTDTQYF. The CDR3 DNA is TGTGCCAGCAGCTTAGTATTGATCGGTGTACACCGGGTAACCACTAGCACAGATACGCAGTATTTT.